These T cell receptor beta chains were read from a single sample in a study of T cells in Graves' hyperthyroidism and ophthalmopathy. A single record per CDR3 protein comes from TCRdb applying MiXCR to the multiplex PCR reads. Of roughly 700,000 distinct CDR3 sequences in the sample, about 15% were seen once. Sequencing was carried out using blood. These TCRs come from a woman aged 18-29 years with Graves' hyperthyroidism. The CDR3 runs from the conserved cysteine through the conserved F or W. D genes are given only for firm matches. Not all rows give a size; the values are once, few, many and, for expanded clones, a class.

d_call j_call v_call clone_size cdr3_aa cdr3_nt
NA TRBJ2-2 TRBV5-1 NA CASSLVGINTGELFF TGCGCCAGCAGCTTGGTAGGCATTAACACCGGGGAGCTGTTTTTT
NA TRBJ1-3 TRBV2 few CASMVGGSSGNTIYF TGTGCCAGCATGGTGGGGGGTAGCTCTGGAAACACCATATATTTT
NA TRBJ2-2 TRBV2 many CASRAYYTGELFF TGTGCCAGCAGAGCGTACTACACCGGGGAGCTGTTTTTT
NA TRBJ2-3 TRBV7-2 many CASSPTRISTDTQYF TGTGCCAGCAGCCCCACGAGAATTAGCACAGATACGCAGTATTTT
NA TRBJ2-5 TRBV2 many CASRDSYQETQYF TGTGCCAGCAGGGACTCGTACCAAGAGACCCAGTACTTC
TRBD1 TRBJ1-2 TRBV6-5 NA CASSYSGTGGGYTF TGTGCCAGCAGTTACTCAGGGACAGGGGGCGGCTACACCTTC
TRBD1 TRBJ2-1 TRBV5-5 few CASSIGTARYNEQFF TGTGCCAGCAGCATAGGGACAGCAAGATACAATGAGCAGTTCTTC
NA TRBJ1-1 TRBV29-1 NA CSVEPDGTNTEAFF TGCAGCGTCGAACCGGACGGGACGAACACTGAAGCTTTCTTT
TRBD2 TRBJ2-5 TRBV27 many CASSSYGAGEETQYF TGTGCCAGCAGTTCCTACGGGGCGGGGGAAGAGACCCAGTACTTC
TRBD2 TRBJ2-1 TRBV12-3/TRBV12-4 few CASSLREDSYNEQFF TGTGCCAGCAGTTTGCGGGAGGACTCCTACAATGAGCAGTTCTTC
TRBD1 TRBJ2-5 TRBV18 NA CASSMRQGQETQYF TGTGCCAGCTCAATGCGACAGGGTCAGGAGACCCAGTACTTC
NA TRBJ2-7 TRBV28 many CASSEPGRTFYEQYF TGTGCCAGCAGTGAGCCGGGACGGACCTTTTACGAGCAGTACTTC
NA TRBJ2-7 TRBV7-2 NA CASSRGSVRAGEQYF TGTGCCAGCAGCAGAGGGTCGGTCAGGGCGGGCGAGCAGTACTTC
NA TRBJ1-5 TRBV12-3/TRBV12-4 NA CASRLDRSNQPQHF TGTGCCAGCAGGTTGGACCGTAGCAATCAGCCCCAGCATTTT
NA TRBJ1-5 TRBV27 many CASTALLLSNQPQHF TGTGCCAGCACCGCTCTCCTCCTCTCGAATCAGCCCCAGCATTTT
NA TRBJ1-2 TRBV5-8 NA CASSPAILSGGYTF TGTGCCAGCAGCCCGGCTATACTATCCGGGGGCTACACCTTC
TRBD1 TRBJ1-2 TRBV4-1 NA CASRTPGTGRGYTF TGCGCCAGCCGCACCCCCGGGACAGGGCGAGGCTACACCTTC
NA TRBJ2-7 TRBV7-9 few CASSLVLGSSYEQYF TGTGCCAGCAGCTTAGTTCTAGGGAGCTCCTACGAGCAGTACTTC
TRBD1 TRBJ2-7 TRBV12-3/TRBV12-4 NA CASSWTGPRGYEQYF TGTGCCAGCAGTTGGACAGGTCCGAGGGGCTACGAGCAGTACTTC
TRBD1 TRBJ1-3 TRBV6-1 few CASREQGHRSLVAGQGANTIYF TGTGCCAGCAGAGAACAGGGACACCGGAGCCTCGTAGCGGGACAGGGTGCAAACACCATATATTTT
TRBD1 TRBJ1-1 TRBV19 NA CASTRKGQVNTEAFF TGTGCCAGTACGAGGAAAGGACAGGTGAACACTGAAGCTTTCTTT
NA TRBJ1-1 TRBV7-9 many CASSLPIEAFF TGTGCCAGCAGCTTACCTATTGAAGCTTTCTTT
TRBD2 TRBJ2-7 TRBV19 NA CASSSGLANEQYF TGTGCCAGTAGTTCGGGACTAGCCAACGAGCAGTACTTC
TRBD1 TRBJ1-5 TRBV10-3 few CAIRLDRDQPQHF TGTGCCATCAGACTGGACAGGGATCAGCCCCAGCATTTT
TRBD2 TRBJ2-5 TRBV9 many CASSVGGRTQETQYF TGTGCCAGCAGCGTAGGCGGGAGGACTCAAGAGACCCAGTACTTC
TRBD2 TRBJ2-3 TRBV4-1 few CASSQTSGRAGDTQYF TGCGCCAGCAGCCAGACTAGCGGGAGGGCCGGTGATACGCAGTATTTT
TRBD2 TRBJ2-5 TRBV10-3 NA CAIREVGGETQYF TGTGCCATCAGAGAGGTGGGAGGGGAGACCCAGTACTTC
TRBD1 TRBJ1-4 TRBV28 many CASSSVLGTGPEKLFF TGTGCCAGCAGTTCTGTTTTAGGGACAGGGCCCGAAAAACTGTTTTTT
NA TRBJ1-1 TRBV7-3 many CASSPQGGRRAFF TGTGCCAGCAGCCCCCAGGGAGGAAGGCGAGCTTTCTTT
NA TRBJ2-5 TRBV2 NA CASSEARGRETQYF TGTGCCAGCAGTGAGGCAAGGGGGAGAGAGACCCAGTACTTC
TRBD2 TRBJ2-2 TRBV2 few CAWGGTGELFF TGTGCCTGGGGGGGCACCGGGGAGCTGTTTTTT
TRBD1 TRBJ2-3 TRBV19 few CASEDRSTDTQYF TGTGCCAGCGAGGACAGGAGCACAGATACGCAGTATTTT
TRBD1 TRBJ2-7 TRBV6-2/TRBV6-3 few CASSRPGQIYYGEQYF TGTGCCAGCAGTCGTCCGGGACAGATCTATTATGGCGAGCAGTACTTC